The text below deals with one T cell receptor (beta chain). Profiling relied on immunoSEQ multiplex PCR, and the TCRdb table lists in-frame clones only, not all of them. The sample carries fewer than 75,000 clones, under 90% recorded once. This CDR3 is 17 amino acids long. V dropped 7 bases and J dropped 1 base, with 20 bases sitting between them. The germline CDR1 and CDR2 sequences are MNHEY and SMNVEV (reference sequence). This entry is derived from a study of glioma-infiltrating T cells after dendritic cell vaccination. Across the study: Samples are from glioblastoma patients in Phase I and II dendritic cell vaccine trials.

Sample time point: after dendritic cell vaccination, including at tumor progression/relapse. The TCR originated in a human donor with glioblastoma. The material sequenced was blood, taken after dendritic cell vaccination. The chain joins TRBV27 to TRBJ1-5; possible D gene TRBD1, 5 bases. CDR3 coding DNA: TGTGCCAGCATGAGGTTGGGGGACTCGCGCAGCAATCAGCCCCAGCATTTT. Its translation is CASMRLGDSRSNQPQHF.